This paragraph covers one T cell receptor beta chain sequence. The antigen is not known. This CDR3 has 16 residues. Germline-derived CDR1 and CDR2 are SGHTA and FQGNSA. The ends were cut back, 4 bases at V and 2 bases at J, with 17 bases in the middle. Cultured CD4+ T-cell DNA underwent Oncomine TCR Beta short-read sequencing. TCRdb processed the PCR reads anew with MiXCR; each CDR3 protein has one entry. The repertoire has over 20,000 distinct CDR3 sequences, about 40% of them found once; the top ten carry around 9.9%. The sample is drawn from a study of vaccination and CD4 T cells after COVID-19. This sample's treatment: roughly 11-day PBMC culture with coronavirus spike peptide pools or control peptides (ViraFEST assay).

Sequencing was done on a sample of CD4+ T cells from blood, cultured in vitro. The rearrangement joins TRBV7-2 to TRBJ1-1; D might be TRBD1 (5 bases). The sequence was collected from a human donor who had recovered from COVID-19. This chain's CDR3 is CASSSLSGGGNTEAFF. The CDR3, as DNA: TGTGCCAGCAGCTCTCTGTCTGGGGGTGGTAACACTGAAGCTTTCTTT.